This TCR beta chain was sequenced in a study of T cells in localized non-small cell lung cancer. Using immunoSEQ multiplex PCR, the repertoire was profiled, and TCRdb retains in-frame clones only, with some absent. The sample consists of approximately 70,000 clones, 86% of them appearing once. This clone was picked up a small number of times. The target antigen is unknown. Study-level results: When the top 100 tumor clones were examined, a median roughly 62 of them also appeared in the adjacent lung, which was paired and uninvolved.

CDR1 and CDR2 from the germline V gene are MNHEY and SMNVEV (reference sequence). With 5 bases clipped from V and 8 bases from J, the junction kept 10 bases outside the gene matches. The CDR3 is 15 residues long. Sequenced here: peripheral blood, sampled before any cancer treatment. The clonotype originates from a male donor older than 55 with stage III squamous cell lung carcinoma. This sequence joins TRBV27 and TRBJ1-4; TRBD1 agrees at 8 bases. CDR3 DNA: TGTGCCAGCAGTCCCCGACAGGGGACAACCGAAAAACTGTTTTTT. Encoded protein: CASSPRQGTTEKLFF.